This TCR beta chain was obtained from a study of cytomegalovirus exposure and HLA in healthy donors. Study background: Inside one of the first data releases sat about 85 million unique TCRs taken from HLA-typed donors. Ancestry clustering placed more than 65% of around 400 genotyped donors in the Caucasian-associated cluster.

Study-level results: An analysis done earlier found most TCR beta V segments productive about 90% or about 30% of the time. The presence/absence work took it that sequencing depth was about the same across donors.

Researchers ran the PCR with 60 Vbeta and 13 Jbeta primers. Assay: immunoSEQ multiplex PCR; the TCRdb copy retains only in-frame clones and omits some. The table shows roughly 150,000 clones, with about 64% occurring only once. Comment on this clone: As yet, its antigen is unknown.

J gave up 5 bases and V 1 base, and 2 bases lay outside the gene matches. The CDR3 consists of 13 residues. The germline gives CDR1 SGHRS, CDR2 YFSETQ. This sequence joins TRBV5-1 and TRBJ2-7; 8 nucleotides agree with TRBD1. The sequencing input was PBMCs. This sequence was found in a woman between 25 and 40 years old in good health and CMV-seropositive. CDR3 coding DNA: TGCGCCAGCAGCTTGAACAGGGGGAACGAGCAGTACTTC. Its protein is CASSLNRGNEQYF.